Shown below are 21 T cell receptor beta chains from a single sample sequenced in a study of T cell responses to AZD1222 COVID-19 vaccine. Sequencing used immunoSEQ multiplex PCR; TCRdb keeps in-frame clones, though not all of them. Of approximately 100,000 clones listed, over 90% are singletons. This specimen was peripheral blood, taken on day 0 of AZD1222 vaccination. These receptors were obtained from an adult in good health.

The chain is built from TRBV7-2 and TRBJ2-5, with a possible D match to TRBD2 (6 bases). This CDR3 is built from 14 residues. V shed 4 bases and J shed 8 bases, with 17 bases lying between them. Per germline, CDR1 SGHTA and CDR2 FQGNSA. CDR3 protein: CASSSRDWQNTQYF. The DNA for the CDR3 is TGTGCCAGCAGCTCCCGGGACTGGCAAAACACCCAGTACTTC. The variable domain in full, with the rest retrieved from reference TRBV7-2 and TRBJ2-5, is GAGVSQSPSNKVTEKGKDVELRCDPISGHTALYWYRQSLGQGLEFLIYFQGNSAPDKSGLPSDRFSAERTGGSVSTLTIQRTQQEDSAVYLCASSSRDWQNTQYFGPGTRLLVL.

Here the CDR3 DNA reads TGTGCCAGTAGTGGACGTAGCGGAAATGAGCAGTTCTTC. Encoded protein: CASSGRSGNEQFF. The chain is built from TRBV19 and TRBJ2-1; weak D call: TRBD2 (6 bases). V lost 5 bases and J lost 7, with 12 bases in between. The germline gives CDR1 LNHDA, CDR2 SQIVND (reference sequence). The CDR3 totals 13 residues. The full variable domain, with the rest looked up from reference TRBV19 and TRBJ2-1, is DGGITQSPKYLFRKEGQNVTLSCEQNLNHDAMYWYRQDPGQGLRLIYYSQIVNDFQKGDIAEGYSVSREKKESFPLTVTSAQKNPTAFYLCASSGRSGNEQFFGPGTRLTVL.

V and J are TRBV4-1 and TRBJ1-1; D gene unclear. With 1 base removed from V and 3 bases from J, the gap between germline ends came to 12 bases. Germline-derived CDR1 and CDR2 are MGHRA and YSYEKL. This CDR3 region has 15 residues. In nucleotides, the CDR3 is TGCGCCAGCAGCCAAGGGCATGGGGTCGACACTGAAGCTTTCTTT. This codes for CASSQGHGVDTEAFF.

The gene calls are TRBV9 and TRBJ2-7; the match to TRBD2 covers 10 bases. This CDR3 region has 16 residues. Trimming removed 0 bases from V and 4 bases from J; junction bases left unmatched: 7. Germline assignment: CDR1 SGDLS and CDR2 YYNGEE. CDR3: CASSVGLAGEDYEQYF. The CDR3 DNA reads TGTGCCAGCAGCGTAGGGCTAGCGGGAGAGGATTACGAGCAGTACTTC.

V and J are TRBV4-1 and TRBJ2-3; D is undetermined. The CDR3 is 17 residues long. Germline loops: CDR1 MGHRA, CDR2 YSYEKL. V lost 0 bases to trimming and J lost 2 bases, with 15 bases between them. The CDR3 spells CASSQDWMVWATDTQYF. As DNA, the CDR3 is TGCGCCAGCAGCCAAGATTGGATGGTTTGGGCCACAGATACGCAGTATTTT.

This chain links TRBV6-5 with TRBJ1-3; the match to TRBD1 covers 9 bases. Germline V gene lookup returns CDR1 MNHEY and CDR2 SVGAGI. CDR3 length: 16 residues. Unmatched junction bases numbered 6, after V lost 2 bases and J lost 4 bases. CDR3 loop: CASSYEQGAGGNTIYF. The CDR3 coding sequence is TGTGCCAGCAGTTACGAACAGGGGGCAGGCGGAAACACCATATATTTT.

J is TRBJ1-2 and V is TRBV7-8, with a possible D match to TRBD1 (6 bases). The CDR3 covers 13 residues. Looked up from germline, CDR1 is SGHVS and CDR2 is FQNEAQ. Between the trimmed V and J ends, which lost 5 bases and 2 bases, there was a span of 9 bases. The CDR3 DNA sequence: TGTGCCAGCAGCCAAGGACAGAACTATGGCTACACCTTC. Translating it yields CASSQGQNYGYTF.

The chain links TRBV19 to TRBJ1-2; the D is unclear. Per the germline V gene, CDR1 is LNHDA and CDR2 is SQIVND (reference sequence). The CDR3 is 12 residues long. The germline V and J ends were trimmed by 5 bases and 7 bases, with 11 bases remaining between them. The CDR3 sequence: CASSSGVGGYTF. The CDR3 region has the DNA TGTGCCAGTAGTTCCGGGGTCGGTGGCTACACCTTC.

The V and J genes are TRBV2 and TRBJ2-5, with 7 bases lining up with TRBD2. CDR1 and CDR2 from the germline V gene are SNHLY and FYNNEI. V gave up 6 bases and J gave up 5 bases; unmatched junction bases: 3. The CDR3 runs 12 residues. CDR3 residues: CASRGGSETQYF. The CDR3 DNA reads TGTGCCAGCAGGGGCGGGAGCGAGACCCAGTACTTC.

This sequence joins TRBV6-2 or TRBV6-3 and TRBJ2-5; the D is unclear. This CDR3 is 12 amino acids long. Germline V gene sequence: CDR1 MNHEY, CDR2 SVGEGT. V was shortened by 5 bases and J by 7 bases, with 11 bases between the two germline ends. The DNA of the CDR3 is TGTGCCAGCAGTGTCCCCCTAGGGACCCAGTACTTC. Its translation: CASSVPLGTQYF.

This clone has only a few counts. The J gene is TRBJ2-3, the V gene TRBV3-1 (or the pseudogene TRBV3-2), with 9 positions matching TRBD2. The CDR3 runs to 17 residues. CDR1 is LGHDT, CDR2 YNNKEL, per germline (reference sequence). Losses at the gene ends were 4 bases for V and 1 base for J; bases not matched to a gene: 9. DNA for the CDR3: TGTGCCAGCAGCCGCAGGATAGCGGGAGAGGGCACAGATACGCAGTATTTT. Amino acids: CASSRRIAGEGTDTQYF.

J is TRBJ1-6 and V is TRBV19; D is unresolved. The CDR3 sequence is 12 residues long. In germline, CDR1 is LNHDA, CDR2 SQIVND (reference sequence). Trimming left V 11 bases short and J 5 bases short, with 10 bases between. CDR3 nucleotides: TGTGCCCCCAGCCGGGATAATTCACCCCTCCACTTT. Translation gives CAPSRDNSPLHF.

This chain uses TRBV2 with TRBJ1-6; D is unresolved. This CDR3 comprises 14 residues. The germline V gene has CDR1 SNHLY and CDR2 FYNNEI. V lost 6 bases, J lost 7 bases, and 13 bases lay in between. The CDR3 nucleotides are TGTGCCAGCAGGGGAAGGACGGAGAATTCACCCCTCCACTTT. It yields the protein CASRGRTENSPLHF.

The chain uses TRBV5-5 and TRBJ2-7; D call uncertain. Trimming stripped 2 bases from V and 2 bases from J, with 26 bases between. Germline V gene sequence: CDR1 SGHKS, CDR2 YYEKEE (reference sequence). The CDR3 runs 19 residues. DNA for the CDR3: TGTGCCAGCAGCTTATCTACCGGATACCGGTTTGGCCTTCCCTACGAGCAGTACTTC. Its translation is CASSLSTGYRFGLPYEQYF. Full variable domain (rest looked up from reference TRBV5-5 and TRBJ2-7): DAGVTQSPTHLIKTRGQQVTLRCSPISGHKSVSWYQQVLGQGPQFIFQYYEKEERGRGNFPDRFSARQFPNYSSELNVNALLLGDSALYLCASSLSTGYRFGLPYEQYFGPGTRLTVT.

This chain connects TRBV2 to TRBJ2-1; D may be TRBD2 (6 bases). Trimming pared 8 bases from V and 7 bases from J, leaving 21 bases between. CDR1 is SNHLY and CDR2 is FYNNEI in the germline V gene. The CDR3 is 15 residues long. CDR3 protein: CASLFGASAPNEQFF. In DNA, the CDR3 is TGTGCCAGCCTCTTCGGGGCTAGCGCGCCTAATGAGCAGTTCTTC.

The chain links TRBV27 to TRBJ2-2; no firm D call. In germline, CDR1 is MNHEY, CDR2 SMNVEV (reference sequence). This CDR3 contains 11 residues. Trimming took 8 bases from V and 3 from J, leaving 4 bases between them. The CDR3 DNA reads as TGTGCCAGCGGGGACACCGGGGAGCTGTTTTTT. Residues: CASGDTGELFF.

The chain's CDR3 is CATSDLRSGSYNEQFF. CDR3 DNA: TGTGCCACCAGTGATTTGCGGAGCGGATCCTACAATGAGCAGTTCTTC. This chain connects TRBV24-1 to TRBJ2-1; D possibly corresponds to TRBD2 (5 bases). The length of the CDR3 is 16 residues. CDR1 KGHDR and CDR2 SFDVKD come from the germline V gene. With 0 bases removed from V and 1 base from J, the gap between germline ends came to 9 bases.

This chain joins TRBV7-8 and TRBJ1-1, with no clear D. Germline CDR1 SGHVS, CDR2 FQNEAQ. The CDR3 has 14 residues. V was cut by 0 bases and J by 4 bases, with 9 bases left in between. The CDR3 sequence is CASSLAAQLTEAFF. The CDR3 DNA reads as TGTGCCAGCAGCTTAGCGGCACAGCTCACTGAAGCTTTCTTT. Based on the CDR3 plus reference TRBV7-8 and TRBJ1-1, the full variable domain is GAGVSQSPRYKVAKRGQDVALRCDPISGHVSLFWYQQALGQGPEFLTYFQNEAQLDKSGLPSDRFFAERPEGSVSTLKIQRTQQEDSAVYLCASSLAAQLTEAFFGQGTRLTVV.

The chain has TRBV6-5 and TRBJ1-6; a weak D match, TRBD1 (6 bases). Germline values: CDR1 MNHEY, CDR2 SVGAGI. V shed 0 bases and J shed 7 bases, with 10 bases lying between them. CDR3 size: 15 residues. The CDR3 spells CASSYSGGENSPLHF. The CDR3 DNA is TGTGCCAGCAGTTACTCGGGGGGCGAGAATTCACCCCTCCACTTT.

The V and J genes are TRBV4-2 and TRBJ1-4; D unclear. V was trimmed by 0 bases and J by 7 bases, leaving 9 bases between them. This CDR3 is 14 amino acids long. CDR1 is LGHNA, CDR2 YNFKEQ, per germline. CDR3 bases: TGTGCCAGCAGCCAAGATTGGAGGAGTGAAAAACTGTTTTTT. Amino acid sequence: CASSQDWRSEKLFF.

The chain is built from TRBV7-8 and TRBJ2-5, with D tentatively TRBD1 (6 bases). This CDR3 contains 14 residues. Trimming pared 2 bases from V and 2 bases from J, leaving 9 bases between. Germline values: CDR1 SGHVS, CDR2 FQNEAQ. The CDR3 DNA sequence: TGTGCCAGCAGCTTACATGGACAGCAAGAGACCCAGTACTTC. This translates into CASSLHGQQETQYF.